These T cell receptor beta chains were read from a single sample in a study of CD8 T cells in ankylosing spondylitis. TCRdb passed the 5' RACE reads through MiXCR, listing each CDR3 protein once. Of about 110,000 distinct CDR3 sequences listed, approximately 25% were seen once; the top ten hold more than 9%. The sample taken for sequencing was synovial fluid, either unsorted or a sorted T cell fraction (not recorded which). The receptors here all came from a male donor with ankylosing spondylitis. The CDR3 runs from the conserved cysteine through the conserved F or W. The order of the fields is CDR3 length, V gene, D gene, J gene, clone size, CDR3 protein, CDR3 DNA. The D gene is left open where the match is weak. Size tells how often a clone was seen (once, few, many) or the class of an expanded clone, and some rows leave it out.

14,TRBV29-1,.,TRBJ2-4,few,CSVYGLLAKNIQYF,TGCAGCGTGTATGGGCTATTAGCCAAAAACATTCAGTACTTC
13,TRBV28,TRBD1,TRBJ2-3,few,CASSLTGQASQYF,TGTGCCAGCAGTTTAACTGGACAGGCATCGCAGTATTTT
13,TRBV11-2,.,TRBJ2-7,.,CASSLGMFGEQYF,TGTGCCAGCAGCTTAGGCATGTTCGGCGAGCAGTACTTC
12,TRBV28,.,TRBJ1-5,.,CASSLSRQPQHF,TGTGCCAGCAGTTTATCTAGGCAGCCCCAGCATTTT
17,TRBV27,.,TRBJ1-3,many,CASSPFLGSSTTPTIYF,TGTGCCAGCAGTCCATTTCTCGGGAGCAGCACAACACCCACCATATATTTT
12,TRBV29-1,.,TRBJ2-3,.,CSVGLSTDTQYF,TGCAGCGTTGGGCTGAGCACAGATACGCAGTATTTT
15,TRBV5-1,.,TRBJ2-1,.,CASSAGFKGVNEQFF,TGCGCCAGCAGCGCTGGATTCAAAGGGGTGAATGAGCAGTTCTTC
17,TRBV4-1,TRBD2,TRBJ2-5,few,CASSQDPSGMSLETQYF,TGCGCCAGCAGCCAAGATCCTAGCGGGATGAGCTTAGAGACCCAGTACTTC
13,TRBV20-1,.,TRBJ2-5,.,CSAEPNRARAQYF,TGCAGTGCCGAGCCCAACAGGGCTAGGGCCCAGTACTTC
12,TRBV12-3/TRBV12-4,.,TRBJ1-2,many,CASSGPNYGYTF,TGTGCCAGCAGCGGCCCTAACTATGGCTACACCTTC
15,TRBV20-1,TRBD2,TRBJ2-5,.,CSASPSSGSLETQYF,TGCAGTGCTAGTCCCTCTAGCGGGAGCTTGGAGACCCAGTACTTC
14,TRBV5-4,TRBD1,TRBJ1-1,few,CASSAGTAYTEAFF,TGTGCCAGCAGCGCCGGGACAGCTTACACTGAAGCTTTCTTT
15,TRBV12-3/TRBV12-4,TRBD2,TRBJ2-1,many,CASSSGTRGYNEQFF,TGTGCCAGCAGTTCTGGGACTAGGGGGTACAATGAGCAGTTCTTC
12,TRBV20-1,.,TRBJ1-6,.,CSARLDSDSLHF,TGCAGTGCTAGGTTAGACAGTGATTCCCTCCACTTT
14,TRBV20-1,.,TRBJ2-3,.,CSASLQASTDTQYF,TGCAGTGCTAGTTTGCAGGCGAGCACAGATACGCAGTATTTT
14,TRBV19,TRBD1,TRBJ2-7,few,CASNLRTGLDEQYF,TGTGCCAGTAATTTGCGGACAGGACTTGACGAGCAGTACTTC
14,TRBV5-1,.,TRBJ1-2,many,CASSPLEGNYGYTF,TGCGCCAGCAGCCCATTAGAGGGAAACTATGGCTACACCTTC
16,TRBV12-3/TRBV12-4,.,TRBJ2-2,.,CASSFRADWGPGELFF,TGTGCCAGCAGTTTTAGAGCAGATTGGGGACCCGGGGAGCTGTTTTTT
14,TRBV7-2,TRBD1,TRBJ1-5,medium-sized,CASSWGQGNQPQHF,TGTGCCAGCAGCTGGGGACAGGGAAATCAGCCCCAGCATTTT
16,TRBV2,.,TRBJ2-3,.,CASSAPFPGSTDTQYF,TGTGCCAGCAGTGCCCCGTTCCCAGGGAGCACAGATACGCAGTATTTT
14,TRBV14,TRBD2,TRBJ2-1,.,CASTSSGRDHEQFF,TGTGCCAGCACCTCTAGCGGGAGGGACCATGAGCAGTTCTTC
17,TRBV6-5,.,TRBJ2-3,.,CASSYRGTGSSTDTQYF,TGTGCCAGCAGTTACCGTGGGACGGGATCTAGCACAGATACGCAGTATTTT
15,TRBV7-7,.,TRBJ2-5,.,CASSLLGGGGETQYF,TGTGCCAGCAGCTTACTGGGGGGCGGAGGGGAGACCCAGTACTTC